This paragraph covers one T cell receptor beta chain sequence. Its antigen remains unidentified. V shed 3 bases, J shed 2 bases, and the junction held 4 bases outside the gene matches. This CDR3 has 13 residues. Germline CDR1 is SQVTM and CDR2 is ANQGSEA. TCRdb's table, derived via immunoSEQ multiplex PCR, lists solely in-frame clones and lacks some. The sample records over 55,000 clones, around 83% being singletons. This sample is part of a study of OX40 agonist ivuxolimab in advanced cancers. Study-level findings and limits: Within 6 weeks, CD4+ and CD8+ blood T cells expanded clonally at 0.1 to 3.0 mg/kg.

The material was CD4+ or CD8+ T cells sorted from blood, obtained in a trial of the OX40 agonist ivuxolimab. The rearrangement uses TRBV29-1 and TRBJ2-7, with 7 positions matching TRBD1. This receptor was obtained from an adult with an advanced solid tumor such as melanoma, head and neck, liver or kidney cancer. CDR3 sequence: CSVDRTGAYEQYF. CDR3 sequence (DNA): TGCAGCGTTGATAGGACAGGTGCCTACGAGCAGTACTTC.